Sequencing of this T cell receptor beta chain was carried out in a study of T cell responses to AZD1222 COVID-19 vaccine. Clones were sequenced by immunoSEQ multiplex PCR, and TCRdb holds only the in-frame ones, with some missing. The data contain around 99,000 clones, roughly 90% of them singletons. Germline CDR1 reads LGHDT; CDR2 reads YNNKEL (reference sequence). V lost 2 bases to trimming and J lost 4 bases; unmatched junction nucleotides: 10. This CDR3 is 18 amino acids long. The specimen comprised peripheral blood, sampled on day 0 of AZD1222 vaccination. The chain combines TRBV3-1 (or the pseudogene TRBV3-2) with TRBJ2-3, with TRBD2 matching 12 bases. This receptor was taken from an adult in good health. The CDR3 DNA sequence: TGTGCCAGCAGCCAACCTGCACGACTAGCGGGAGACTCAGATACGCAGTATTTT. Its protein is CASSQPARLAGDSDTQYF.